This T cell receptor beta chain was recorded in a study of T cell responses to AZD1222 COVID-19 vaccine. Study-level results: Clonal diversity was possibly underestimated, and white British individuals and females predominated among donors. With two AZD1222 doses given, Spike-specific TCR breadth and depth both rose. Regions left unmutated in variants are reportedly the target of nearly half of spike-specific TCRs.

About this clone: Its target is unknown.

Germline CDR1 reads LNHDA; CDR2 reads SQIVND (reference sequence). The CDR3 has 15 amino acids. Losses at the gene ends were 5 bases for V and 4 bases for J; bases not matched to a gene: 6. Some clones are missing from TCRdb's copy, which holds only in-frame ones; the method was immunoSEQ multiplex PCR. Of some 120,000 clones in the sample, roughly 93% were seen once. The chain uses TRBV19 and TRBJ1-5; 9 bases line up with TRBD1. The source material was peripheral blood, sampled 28 days after the second AZD1222 dose. The sequence was collected from an adult who received the AZD1222 COVID-19 vaccine. As DNA, the CDR3 is TGTGCCAGTAGTCTCGGGACAGGGAGGAATCAGCCCCAGCATTTT. It translates to CASSLGTGRNQPQHF. The whole variable domain, filled in from reference TRBV19 and TRBJ1-5, reads DGGITQSPKYLFRKEGQNVTLSCEQNLNHDAMYWYRQDPGQGLRLIYYSQIVNDFQKGDIAEGYSVSREKKESFPLTVTSAQKNPTAFYLCASSLGTGRNQPQHFGDGTRLSIL.